The clone carrying this TCR beta chain has only a few counts. Compared with germline, one end of the junction differs, possibly owing to a read error. Donors had no recently reported acute infections or vaccinations and were HIV-negative. Assay runs were performed at deep level. Libraries were prepared by immunoSEQ multiplex PCR; TCRdb keeps only in-frame clonotypes and omits some of them. Seen here are around 510,000 clones, about 80% observed once, and the top ten hold approximately 12%. This record comes from a study of shared clonotypes between healthy human individuals. This CDR3 is built from 18 residues. The V gene's germline CDR1 is MNHEY and CDR2 SMNVEV (reference sequence).

Specimen: PBMCs. This TCR came from a woman in her forties in good health. Some clones in this sample may be carry-over from other donors' samples. The chain combines TRBV27 with TRBJ2-1; 16 nucleotides align to TRBD2. CDR3 sequence reads: CATSTGTSGRDSYNEQFF. CDR3 bases: TGTGCCACCAGTACGGGGACTAGCGGGAGGGACTCCTACAATGAGCAGTTCTTC.